This T cell receptor (beta chain) emerged from a study of T cells after yellow fever vaccination (dated by TCRdb to the late 2010s). Background on the whole study: Staining for CD3, CD45RA, CCR7 and CD95 was used to sort memory subsets (EM, EMRA, CM and Tscm) on a BD FACS Aria III. The SMART-Seq v4 Ultra Low Input RNA kit was used to prepare libraries from fractions with low cell numbers. To track T-cell clones before and after primary and booster YFV17D yellow fever vaccination, bulk TCR alpha and beta repertoires were sequenced longitudinally. Two healthy male donors, one aged 18 to 30 and one aged 30 to 40 years, made up the cohort. Blood samples were taken at several timepoints before and after primary and secondary immunization, and bulk PBMC replicates and cell subsets were isolated. Memory subsets were sorted on days 0, 15 and 45 and at 18 months following primary vaccination, and on days 0, 15 and 45 following the 30-year booster. Beyond this particular receptor, the publication reports: Most clones expanded after primary vaccination were re-detected after the booster (almost 98% of CD4 and roughly 85% of CD8), suggesting broad memory maintenance. Compared with the primary T-cell response, the secondary T-cell response was weaker but faster, peaking on day 5 rather than day 15. A small share of clonotypes occurred in both CD4 and CD8 compartments, likely arising from convergent recombination. Computational filtering was required because FACS-sorted repertoires could contain abundant contaminating clonotypes from the bulk population. On day 0, almost all vaccine-responding clonotypes were found to be below detection in the sorted memory subsets. Because the study included only a couple of donors, the extent to which the findings can be generalized is limited.

What the treatment or condition label conveys for this sample: live attenuated yellow fever vaccine strain. A standard Ficoll-Paque protocol was used to isolate PBMCs from peripheral blood. The RNeasy Micro Kit was used to extract RNA from sorted memory subsets. Synthesis of TCR cDNA relied on 5'RACE template switching, a step that introduced a universal primer site along with unique molecular identifiers. Priming of cDNA synthesis was performed from both the TCR alpha and TCR beta constant segments. Library amplification used two PCR steps, and the second PCR step added sample barcodes and sequencing adapters. Libraries were sequenced on Illumina HiSeq 2500 (2x100 bp) or NovaSeq (2x150 bp). Per the source publication's procedure: Reads were demultiplexed and collapsed into UMI consensus sequences with MIGEC, and V(D)J alignment was performed with MiXCR. Clonotypes responding to the vaccine were identified with edgeR on replicate PBMC samples, with the criteria of FDR below 0.01 and a log2 fold change above 5 up to day 15. Bulk clonotypes were assigned CD4 or CD8 identity according to which sequenced CD4 or CD8 repertoire held them at higher abundance. Clonotype frequencies in memory subsets were weighted by FACS-sorted cell numbers to estimate each clone's distribution across memory phenotypes. TCRdb reprocessing: public reads trimmed at Q25 with fastp, clones called with MiXCR, in-frame beta chains kept. Merged by CDR3 protein, the rows form single entries marked with the most common genes and DNA. These V and J calls derive from TCRdb rather than the authors' analysis. Present in this sample are more than 30,000 distinct CDR3 sequences, 6.6% of which were seen just once. The ten most abundant clones make up approximately 23% of the sample.

The count of this clonotype is one. Base qualities are not provided; no much larger clone lies one nucleotide away. One read alone lends weak support. V ends up 10 bases short and J 6 bases short, with an unmatched junction base count of 18. The CDR3 runs 17 amino acids, cysteine and phenylalanine included. Of the read, only the CDR3 DNA is kept; its 51 bases are in frame from base 1. CDR1 LGHDT and CDR2 YNNKEL were looked up in the germline V gene (reference sequence). The rearrangement joined TRBV3-1 to TRBJ2-3; TRBD1 agrees with 11 junctional bases. The receptor comes from a man aged 18 to 29 who received the YFV17D yellow fever vaccine. The specimen was PBMCs, either bulk or a sorted T-cell subset (CD4+, CD8+, memory, or dextramer-sorted; not recorded which), collected on the day of the first yellow fever vaccination. The CDR3 region: CATCQHLGTGGADTQYF. The DNA sequence is TGTGCCACCTGCCAACACCTCGGGACAGGGGGAGCCGATACGCAGTATTTT.